This T cell receptor beta chain was identified in a study of metastatic and nonmetastatic thyroid tumors. Background on the study: Samples came from malignant and benign thyroid patients, and repertoires were compared across blood and tumor or nodule tissue. Findings and limits, study-wide: Benign nodules reportedly had significantly lower TCR beta diversity than malignant thyroid tumors in blood and tumor.

V was cut by 5 bases and J by 4 bases, with 15 bases left in between. Germline V gene data show CDR1 as SGHTA and CDR2 as FQGNSA. This CDR3 contains 15 residues. Thyroid surgery had not been preceded by any treatment in any patient. As processed by the authors: The authors used CDR3 differences across clinicopathological groups to build a distant-metastasis classifier for papillary thyroid cancer. TCRdb re-analyzed the PCR reads using MiXCR. V and J calls and clone size were set by TCRdb, not the authors. The sample has 30,000 to 40,000 clones, about 21% seen once. The table lists this clone with a few counts. The antigen is not known.

The sample consisted of tumor tissue. This TCR derives from a male donor with papillary thyroid cancer or a benign thyroid nodule (not recorded which). Some clones in this sample may be carry-over from other donors' samples. This rearrangement joins TRBV7-2 to TRBJ1-3; D uncertain. CDR3 sequence reads: CASSPNTGRGNTIYF. CDR3 nucleotides: TGTGCCAGCAGCCCGAACACCGGCCGGGGAAACACCATATATTTT.